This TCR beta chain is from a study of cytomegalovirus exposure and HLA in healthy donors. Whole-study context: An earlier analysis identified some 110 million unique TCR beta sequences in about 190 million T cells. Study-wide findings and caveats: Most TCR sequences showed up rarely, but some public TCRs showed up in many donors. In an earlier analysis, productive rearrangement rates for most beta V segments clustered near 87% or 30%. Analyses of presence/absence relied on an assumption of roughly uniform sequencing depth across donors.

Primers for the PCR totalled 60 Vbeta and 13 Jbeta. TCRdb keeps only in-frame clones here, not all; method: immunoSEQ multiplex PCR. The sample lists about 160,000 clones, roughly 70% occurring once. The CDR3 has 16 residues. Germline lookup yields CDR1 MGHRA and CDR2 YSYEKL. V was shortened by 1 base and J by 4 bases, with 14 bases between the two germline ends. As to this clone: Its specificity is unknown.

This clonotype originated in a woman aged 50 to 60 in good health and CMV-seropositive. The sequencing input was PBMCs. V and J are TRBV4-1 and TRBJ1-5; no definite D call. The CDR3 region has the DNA TGCGCCAGCAGCCAAGGGCTGACGGGTCGGAATCAGCCCCAGCATTTT. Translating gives CASSQGLTGRNQPQHF.